These 18 T cell receptor beta chains were sequenced from one sample in a study of regulatory T cells in long-lasting Graves disease. Time point described: newly diagnosed GD, antithyroid drugs for less than 3 months. Scientists built the TCR library using RNA that was extracted from PBMCs. Library construction for TCR beta used iRepertoire HTBI primers and Arm-PCR of CDR3 regions. TCRdb reprocessed the multiplex PCR reads via MiXCR and lists one record per CDR3 protein. This table has around 250,000 distinct CDR3 sequences, about a sixth appearing once. The sample here was peripheral blood mononuclear cells (PBMCs), taken at new diagnosis, from a patient treated with antithyroid drugs. Every receptor here comes from a female donor with Graves disease.

This clonotype has at least ten counts. The chain joins TRBV20-1 to TRBJ2-1; D gene unclear. V lost 5 bases and J 5 bases, leaving 19 bases between the germline ends. Germline V gene data show CDR1 as DFQATT and CDR2 as SNEGSKA (reference sequence). The CDR3 covers 15 residues. In nucleotides, the CDR3 is TGCAGTGCTCCCCCGGGTGGAAATCAGAACAATGAGCAGTTCTTC. Residues: CSAPPGGNQNNEQFF.

Ten or more counts support this clonotype. The chain couples TRBV24-1 to TRBJ2-1, with a possible D match to TRBD1 (6 bases). CDR3 length: 13 residues. The germline V gene has CDR1 KGHDR and CDR2 SFDVKD. V was clipped by 10 bases and J by 9 bases, with 18 bases between them. The CDR3 DNA reads as TGTGCCACGATCTTGGGGGTAGGGGGTGAGCAGTTCTTC. It is translated as CATILGVGGEQFF.

In this sample, this clonotype turned up many times. The CDR3 loop reads CASSLRSSTDTQYF. The CDR3 nucleotides read TGTGCCAGCAGTTTACGTTCAAGCACAGATACGCAGTATTTT. V usage is TRBV27 and J usage is TRBJ2-3; D remains ambiguous. The germline V gene encodes CDR1 MNHEY and CDR2 SMNVEV (reference sequence). Trimming removed 2 bases from V and 0 bases from J, with 6 bases in between. The CDR3 extends over 14 amino acids.

This clonotype was seen ten or more times. V gene TRBV10-3 combines with J gene TRBJ1-3; D is undetermined. Per the germline V gene, CDR1 is ENHRY and CDR2 is SYGVKD. The CDR3 is 12 residues long. Trimming removed 2 bases from V and 3 bases from J, with 2 bases in between. CDR3 nucleotide sequence: TGTGCCATCAGTGAGGATGGAAACACCATATATTTT. This encodes CAISEDGNTIYF.

Concerning this clonotype itself: A read error is likely here: a far larger clone is one base away. The rearrangement uses TRBV7-9 and TRBJ2-7; D is unclear. Germline V gives CDR1 SEHNR, CDR2 FQNEAQ (reference sequence). The CDR3 contains 13 residues. The V and J ends lost 7 bases and 3 bases respectively, with 13 bases between them. Here the CDR3 DNA reads TGTGCCAGCACCCAATATCAGATCTACGAGCAGTACTTC. Protein: CASTQYQIYEQYF. Combining the CDR3 with reference TRBV7-9 and TRBJ2-7 gives the whole variable domain DTGVSQNPRHKITKRGQNVTFRCDPISEHNRLYWYRQTLGQGPEFLTYFQNEAQLEKSRLLSDRFSAERPKGSFSTLEIQRTEQGDSAMYLCASTQYQIYEQYFGPGTRLTVT.

This rearrangement joins TRBV29-1 to TRBJ1-2; D is ambiguous. V was shortened by 4 bases and J by 8 bases, with 20 bases between the two germline ends. Germline V gene sequence: CDR1 SQVTM, CDR2 ANQGSEA. CDR3 length equals 14 residues. This CDR3 is CSVVHPAAVGGYTF. CDR3 nucleotides: TGCAGCGTTGTCCATCCGGCGGCCGTAGGGGGCTACACCTTC.

This clonotype was counted many times. V gene TRBV5-1 combines with J gene TRBJ2-3; maybe TRBD2 (6 bases). CDR3 length: 14 residues. Trimming removed 4 bases at V and 5 bases at J, with 14 bases between. Germline loops: CDR1 SGHRS, CDR2 YFSETQ. For the CDR3, the DNA is TGCGCCAGCAGCATCGGGAGCGCCGAAGATACGCAGTATTTT. It translates to CASSIGSAEDTQYF.

This clonotype was recorded many times. This chain joins TRBV24-1 and TRBJ2-5; 7 bases match TRBD1. The CDR3 spans 15 residues. V shed 0 bases and J 2 bases; nucleotides not matched to a gene: 2. Germline V gene lookup returns CDR1 KGHDR and CDR2 SFDVKD. CDR3 residues: CATSDLRDSQETQYF. The CDR3 DNA sequence: TGTGCCACCAGTGATTTGAGGGACAGTCAAGAGACCCAGTACTTC.

This clonotype occurred many times. The chain has TRBV27 and TRBJ1-5; weak D call: TRBD1 (6 bases). The CDR3 spans 15 residues. Trimming cost V 2 bases and J 0 bases, with 8 bases left between them. Germline CDR1 MNHEY, CDR2 SMNVEV (reference sequence). CDR3 sequence (DNA): TGTGCCAGCAGTTTAAAGGGACATAGCAATCAGCCCCAGCATTTT. Its translation is CASSLKGHSNQPQHF.

This clonotype was counted at least ten times. The J gene is TRBJ1-1, the V gene TRBV20-1, with D hard to call. V was cut by 2 bases and J by 11 bases, with 12 bases left in between. The CDR3 covers 11 residues. Germline loops: CDR1 DFQATT, CDR2 SNEGSKA (reference sequence). CDR3 coding DNA: TGCAGTGCTAGAAGCCGGGCAAAGGCTTTCTTT. Translated: CSARSRAKAFF.

This clonotype was recorded at least ten times. The chain links TRBV18 to TRBJ2-3; tentatively, D is TRBD1 or TRBD2 (6 bases each). The CDR3 has 14 residues. In germline, CDR1 is KGHSH, CDR2 LQKENI. The V and J ends lost 10 bases and 0 bases respectively, with 14 bases between them. In DNA, the CDR3 is TGTGCCAATTCTGCGGGACAAAGCACAGATACGCAGTATTTT. It yields the protein CANSAGQSTDTQYF. Filled out from reference TRBV18 and TRBJ2-3, the complete variable domain reads NAGVMQNPRHLVRRRGQEARLRCSPMKGHSHVYWYRQLPEEGLKFMVYLQKENIIDESGMPKERFSAEFPKEGPSILRIQQVVRGDSAAYFCANSAGQSTDTQYFGPGTRLTVL.

This clonotype was picked up many times. J is TRBJ2-7 and V is TRBV10-1, with no clear D. The V gene's germline CDR1 is WNHNN and CDR2 SYGVQD (reference sequence). The CDR3 is 14 residues long. With 0 bases removed from V and 1 base from J, the gap between germline ends came to 7 bases. The CDR3: CASSESTNSYEQYF. Written as DNA, the CDR3 is TGCGCCAGCAGTGAGTCGACAAATTCCTACGAGCAGTACTTC.

This clonotype has a count of ten or more. This rearrangement joins TRBV9 to TRBJ2-3, with 10 bases lining up with TRBD2. Germline assignment: CDR1 SGDLS and CDR2 YYNGEE. Trimming removed 4 bases from V and 2 bases from J; junction bases left unmatched: 7. The CDR3 is 16 amino acids. The CDR3: CASSLSGRAATDTQYF. Written as DNA, the CDR3 is TGTGCCAGCAGCTTAAGCGGGAGGGCCGCCACAGATACGCAGTATTTT.

Regarding this clonotype: A much larger clone differs by one base, so this may be a read error. This CDR3 is missing its conserved last phenylalanine or tryptophan, likely due to a read error. The rearrangement links TRBV11-1 to TRBJ2-4; 7 bases are a match to TRBD1. From germline, CDR1 is SGHAT and CDR2 FQDESV (reference sequence). The CDR3 consists of 13 residues. Losses at the gene ends were 3 bases for V and 7 bases for J; bases not matched to a gene: 3. The CDR3 bases are TGTGCCAGCAGCTTCGTGACAGGGAACATTCAGTACCTC. The encoded protein is CASSFVTGNIQYL.

In this sample, this clonotype turned up many times. The chain has TRBV5-4 and TRBJ2-7; TRBD2 agrees at 11 bases. CDR3 length: 15 amino acids. Unmatched junction bases numbered 3, after V lost 0 bases and J lost 4 bases. Germline V lookup: CDR1 SGHNT, CDR2 YYREEE (reference sequence). The CDR3 here is CASSLGLAGGYEQYF. The CDR3 DNA is TGTGCCAGCAGCTTGGGCCTAGCGGGAGGTTACGAGCAGTACTTC.

This clonotype has a count of ten or more. This chain joins TRBV19 and TRBJ2-2; the D gene could be TRBD1 or TRBD2 (5 bases each). Per the germline V gene, CDR1 is LNHDA and CDR2 is SQIVND (reference sequence). CDR3 length: 14 amino acids. Deletions cut 7 bases from V and 4 bases from J, with 13 bases between. The CDR3 here is CASTISRGTGELFF. CDR3 sequence (DNA): TGTGCCAGTACCATCTCGAGGGGCACCGGGGAGCTGTTTTTT.

This clonotype appeared many times. The J gene is TRBJ2-5, the V gene TRBV28; D unclear. The CDR3 sequence is 16 residues long. Trimming pared 6 bases from V and 1 base from J, leaving 18 bases between. Germline V CDR1 and CDR2: MDHEN, SYDVKM. The CDR3 sequence: CASSRDRATFQETQYF. CDR3 nucleotide sequence: TGTGCCAGCAGCCGTGACCGGGCAACCTTCCAAGAGACCCAGTACTTC.

Many counts were recorded for this clonotype. The rearrangement links TRBV30 to TRBJ2-1, with a possible D match to TRBD2 (5 bases). The CDR3 is 14 amino acids. Germline CDR1 is GTSNPN and CDR2 is SVGIG (reference sequence). The germline V and J ends were trimmed by 3 bases and 4 bases, with 13 bases remaining between them. This CDR3 reads CAWRIVTGYNEQFF. The CDR3 DNA reads as TGTGCCTGGAGGATTGTTACGGGATACAATGAGCAGTTCTTC. Full variable domain (rest looked up from reference TRBV30 and TRBJ2-1): SQTIHQWPATLVQPVGSPLSLECTVEGTSNPNLYWYRQAAGRGLQLLFYSVGIGQISSEVPQNLSASRPQDRQFILSSKKLLLSDSGFYLCAWRIVTGYNEQFFGPGTRLTVL.